This T cell receptor (beta chain) is from a study of CD8+ T cells in alopecia areata. This clone was observed a few times. Extraction of RNA preceded its reverse transcription into cDNA, which served as the sequencing template. Using immunoSEQ multiplex PCR, the repertoire was profiled, and TCRdb retains in-frame clones only, with some absent. The sample lists about 82,000 clones, roughly 50% occurring once. This CDR3 region has 15 residues. Trimming removed 4 bases from V and 5 bases from J; junction bases left unmatched: 8. Germline CDR1 and CDR2: SGHRS and YFSETQ. V usage is TRBV5-1 and J usage is TRBJ1-1, with TRBD1 matching over 10 bases. Sequenced input: NKG2D-high CD8+ T cells sorted from blood. The receptor was derived from a human donor with alopecia areata. As DNA, the CDR3 is TGCGCCAGCAGCCCCAGACAGGGGGCGAGAACTGAAGCTTTCTTT. Amino acids: CASSPRQGARTEAFF.